Listed below are T cell receptor beta chains from one sample, sequenced in a study of T cells expressing NK-cell markers. From its re-call of the 5' RACE reads, TCRdb lists each CDR3 protein once, without DNA. Seen in this sample are approximately 460,000 distinct CDR3 sequences; the ten most common clones hold 7.3%. Sequencing used blood T cells: a sorted CD56 or NKG2C T cell subset, CD4+ or CD8+ T cells, or bulk PBMC T cells (not recorded which). The receptors come from a woman aged 18-70 years in good health. Each CDR3 is given with its conserved first and last residue. Each record gives: V gene, CDR3 length, J gene, CDR3 protein.

TRBV24-1,15,TRBJ2-3,CATSRSSGGTDTQYF
TRBV11-2,12,TRBJ2-5,CASSLGAETQYF
TRBV29-1,14,TRBJ1-2,CSVEDVLWGVGYTF
TRBV20-1,16,TRBJ2-1,CSARDEGGPRFDEQFF
TRBV28,17,TRBJ2-5,CASSTRGGGIAQETQYF
TRBV29-1,12,TRBJ2-1,CSVTSGGNEQFF
TRBV4-1,14,TRBJ1-2,CASSQAVPAYGYTF
TRBV9,12,TRBJ1-3,CASSVEGNTIYF
TRBV7-2,17,TRBJ2-3,CASSLAGWGGSTDTQYF
TRBV20-1,11,TRBJ2-1,CSAGLGGQQFF
TRBV18,14,TRBJ2-7,CASSSTESSYEQYF
TRBV29-1,12,TRBJ2-3,CSERQVTDTQYF
TRBV7-2,15,TRBJ2-1,CASSLAGGAYNEQFF
TRBV24-1,12,TRBJ2-1,CAAGGKYNEQFF
TRBV10-3,14,TRBJ1-1,CAISETGNRPEAFF
TRBV27,14,TRBJ2-7,CASSETVTPGEQYF
TRBV7-3,15,TRBJ2-2,CASSLEGVYTGELFF
TRBV7-2,15,TRBJ1-5,CASSFTGGPDQPQHF
TRBV10-3,13,TRBJ2-5,CAISEDTQETQYF
TRBV12-3/TRBV12-4,14,TRBJ2-5,CASSFWGPQETQYF
TRBV11-2,12,TRBJ2-5,CASSPDWETQYF
TRBV7-2,15,TRBJ2-5,CASSLAHRARETQYF
TRBV6-1,14,TRBJ1-3,CASSPILLGGSIYF
TRBV6-1,14,TRBJ2-3,CASSELWGTDTQYF
TRBV6-2/TRBV6-3,18,TRBJ2-3,CASSYVASGTLPVYTQYF
TRBV3-1,18,TRBJ1-2,CASSHEEVRSSRDYGYTF
TRBV18,15,TRBJ2-2,CASSRQTGAGGELFF
TRBV4-3,13,TRBJ2-1,CASSQVATNEQFF
TRBV11-1,15,TRBJ2-3,CASSLAEAHTDTQYF
TRBV6-2/TRBV6-3,15,TRBJ1-5,CASSDRGASNQPQHF
TRBV6-1,14,TRBJ2-3,CASSQDTATDTQYF
TRBV15,16,TRBJ2-3,CATSREEAGHTDTQYF
TRBV14,15,TRBJ2-7,CASSETSGVGYEQYF
TRBV7-2,13,TRBJ2-2,CASSGRITGELFF
TRBV7-6,15,TRBJ2-1,CASSLAKGPGYEQFF
TRBV7-2,13,TRBJ1-6,CASSLVGGGPLHF
TRBV3-1,14,TRBJ1-1,CASSRKGSNTEAFF
TRBV7-2,14,TRBJ1-2,CASSQTPGGRGYTF
TRBV7-2,15,TRBJ2-5,CASSRRTAYQETQYF
TRBV6-6,13,TRBJ2-3,CASSPQGSNTQYF
TRBV27,12,TRBJ2-1,CASGLTGNEQFF
TRBV7-6,16,TRBJ1-4,CASSLDRKATNEKLFF
TRBV5-1,12,TRBJ2-1,CASSRPLSEQFF
TRBV20-1,17,TRBJ2-2,CSADGPRQGDYTGELFF
TRBV14,14,TRBJ2-1,CASSPYDAYNEQFF
TRBV28,15,TRBJ1-2,CASRLQGALNYGYTF
TRBV28,13,TRBJ2-4,CASTAGGSDIQYF
TRBV5-5,13,TRBJ1-2,CASSPLTNYGYTF
TRBV9,14,TRBJ2-1,CASSVAGGNNEQFF
TRBV13,16,TRBJ2-2,CASSLGQPSNTGELFF
TRBV11-2,14,TRBJ2-5,CASSGAGGPETQYF
TRBV4-1,15,TRBJ1-1,CASSQGTGAVTEAFF
TRBV19,14,TRBJ1-3,CASSTRQSGNTIYF